A selection of T cell receptor beta chains follows, all from one sample in a study of response to subunit inactivated influenza vaccine. Each CDR3 protein gets one entry after TCRdb re-called the RT-PCR reads with MiXCR. The sample has 610,000 or so distinct CDR3 sequences, about 14% seen once. The starting material was PBMCs from blood, obtained about 13 days after vaccination. The receptors derive from a man aged 50-59 years who received an inactivated influenza vaccine. The CDR3 runs from the conserved cysteine through the conserved F or W. The D gene is left open where the match is weak. Some rows mark clone size as missing; the rest say once, few, many or name a class of expanded clone.

abundance: NA; d_gene: NA; j_gene: TRBJ2-2; v_gene: TRBV14; CDR3nt: TGTGCCAGCAGCGAACAGACGAACACCGGGGAGCTGTTTTTT; CDR3aa: CASSEQTNTGELFF
abundance: few; d_gene: TRBD1; j_gene: TRBJ1-5; v_gene: TRBV9; CDR3nt: TGTGCCAGCAGCGCAGGGGGCGCGGGCAATCAGCCCCAGCATTTT; CDR3aa: CASSAGGAGNQPQHF
abundance: NA; d_gene: NA; j_gene: TRBJ1-2; v_gene: TRBV5-1; CDR3nt: TGCGCCAGCAGCTTGGCCGCTCCGGGTAGTAGCTATGGCTACACCTTC; CDR3aa: CASSLAAPGSSYGYTF
abundance: NA; d_gene: NA; j_gene: TRBJ1-6; v_gene: TRBV11-2; CDR3nt: TGTGCCAGCAGCTTAGGATACGGGACCTCCTCTTATTCACCCCTCCACTTT; CDR3aa: CASSLGYGTSSYSPLHF
abundance: few; d_gene: TRBD2; j_gene: TRBJ2-5; v_gene: TRBV28; CDR3nt: TGTGCCAGCAGTTGGGAAGCGGGGGTGGACCAAGAGACCCAGTACTTC; CDR3aa: CASSWEAGVDQETQYF
abundance: NA; d_gene: NA; j_gene: TRBJ1-5; v_gene: TRBV6-1; CDR3nt: TGTGCCAGCACCCGGTGGGGGGCACGAAATAGCAATCAGCCCCAGCATTTT; CDR3aa: CASTRWGARNSNQPQHF
abundance: few; d_gene: TRBD1; j_gene: TRBJ2-3; v_gene: TRBV28; CDR3nt: TGTGCCAGCAGCCCGCCCTCGGGACAGGTGGGGCAGGGTACGCAGTATTTT; CDR3aa: CASSPPSGQVGQGTQYF
abundance: NA; d_gene: NA; j_gene: TRBJ1-2; v_gene: TRBV4-1; CDR3nt: TGCGCCAGCAGCAACTCTCCCATGTTTGATGGCTACACCTTC; CDR3aa: CASSNSPMFDGYTF
abundance: many; d_gene: NA; j_gene: TRBJ2-5; v_gene: TRBV7-2; CDR3nt: TGTGCCAGCAGGGCCGGGCAGAACCAAGAGACCCAGTACTTC; CDR3aa: CASRAGQNQETQYF
abundance: NA; d_gene: NA; j_gene: TRBJ2-1; v_gene: TRBV9; CDR3nt: TGTGCCAGCAGCGGTAATCCGGGACTCCCGGAGGAGCAGTTCTTC; CDR3aa: CASSGNPGLPEEQFF
abundance: NA; d_gene: NA; j_gene: TRBJ1-1; v_gene: TRBV20-1; CDR3nt: TGCAGTGCTAGGGACCCAGCAGGGTGGACTGAAGCTTTCTTT; CDR3aa: CSARDPAGWTEAFF
abundance: NA; d_gene: NA; j_gene: TRBJ2-7; v_gene: TRBV2; CDR3nt: TGTGCCAGCAGTGAAGCGGGGTGGAACTCCTACGAGCAGTACTTC; CDR3aa: CASSEAGWNSYEQYF
abundance: NA; d_gene: NA; j_gene: TRBJ2-5; v_gene: TRBV20-1; CDR3nt: TGCAGTGTTAAGAGGGGGGACCAAGAGACCCAGTACTTC; CDR3aa: CSVKRGDQETQYF
abundance: many; d_gene: NA; j_gene: TRBJ2-5; v_gene: TRBV7-2; CDR3nt: TGTGCCAGCAGCTCCGTCTCGGAGACCCAGTACTTC; CDR3aa: CASSSVSETQYF
abundance: NA; d_gene: NA; j_gene: TRBJ2-5; v_gene: TRBV2; CDR3nt: TGTGCCAGCAAGCTAGCGCAAGAGACCCAGTACTTC; CDR3aa: CASKLAQETQYF
abundance: NA; d_gene: NA; j_gene: TRBJ2-1; v_gene: TRBV7-2; CDR3nt: TGTGCCAGCAGCCGATCCCCTTCGGGAGCCTACAATGAGCAGTTCTTC; CDR3aa: CASSRSPSGAYNEQFF
abundance: many; d_gene: TRBD1; j_gene: TRBJ1-1; v_gene: TRBV29-1; CDR3nt: TGCAGCGTTGATAACAGGGGCACTGAAGCTTTCTTT; CDR3aa: CSVDNRGTEAFF
abundance: few; d_gene: NA; j_gene: TRBJ2-6; v_gene: TRBV7-9; CDR3nt: TGTGCCAGCAGCCCGGGGCGCTCTGGGGCCAACGTCCTGACTTTC; CDR3aa: CASSPGRSGANVLTF
abundance: many; d_gene: NA; j_gene: TRBJ2-1; v_gene: TRBV4-2; CDR3nt: TGTGCCAGCAGCCCCTCCGACAGCAATGAGCAGTTCTTC; CDR3aa: CASSPSDSNEQFF
abundance: few; d_gene: NA; j_gene: TRBJ1-1; v_gene: TRBV6-1; CDR3nt: TGTGCCAGCAGTGAAGCCGACTACAGGGTAGGGACTGAAGCTTTCTTT; CDR3aa: CASSEADYRVGTEAFF
abundance: NA; d_gene: TRBD1; j_gene: TRBJ1-4; v_gene: TRBV29-1; CDR3nt: TGCAGCGTTGCGACAGGGAGTAACGAAAAACTGTTTTTT; CDR3aa: CSVATGSNEKLFF
abundance: many; d_gene: NA; j_gene: TRBJ2-7; v_gene: TRBV20-1; CDR3nt: TGCAGTGCTAGAGATCTTCTGGGCATCTACGAGCAGTACTTC; CDR3aa: CSARDLLGIYEQYF
abundance: few; d_gene: NA; j_gene: TRBJ1-4; v_gene: TRBV5-1; CDR3nt: TGCGCCAGCAGCTCCCGTGGGGTCAGGGTAAACGAAAAACTGTTTTTT; CDR3aa: CASSSRGVRVNEKLFF
abundance: NA; d_gene: TRBD1; j_gene: TRBJ2-3; v_gene: TRBV20-1; CDR3nt: TGCAGTGCTGCCGTTGGGACAGGGGTCACAGATACGCAGTATTTT; CDR3aa: CSAAVGTGVTDTQYF
abundance: NA; d_gene: TRBD1; j_gene: TRBJ2-1; v_gene: TRBV6-1; CDR3nt: TGTGCCAGCAGCCAAGACCGGACAGGCTCCTACAATGAGCAGTTCTTC; CDR3aa: CASSQDRTGSYNEQFF
abundance: few; d_gene: TRBD2; j_gene: TRBJ2-1; v_gene: TRBV4-1; CDR3nt: TGCGCCAGCAGCCAATGGGTAGCGGGGCCCCACAATGAGCAGTTCTTC; CDR3aa: CASSQWVAGPHNEQFF
abundance: NA; d_gene: TRBD2; j_gene: TRBJ2-3; v_gene: TRBV11-1; CDR3nt: TGTGCCAGCAGCTACGCCGGGACTAGCGGGACCACAGATACGCAGTATTTT; CDR3aa: CASSYAGTSGTTDTQYF
abundance: NA; d_gene: NA; j_gene: TRBJ1-1; v_gene: TRBV2; CDR3nt: TGTGCCAACCGCCCGATAAGTCGGACTGAAGCTTTCTTT; CDR3aa: CANRPISRTEAFF
abundance: NA; d_gene: NA; j_gene: TRBJ1-6; v_gene: TRBV6-2/TRBV6-3; CDR3nt: TGTGCCAGCAGTCTCCCGACGGAAAATTCACCCCTCCACTTT; CDR3aa: CASSLPTENSPLHF
abundance: NA; d_gene: TRBD1; j_gene: TRBJ2-7; v_gene: TRBV7-2; CDR3nt: TGTGCCAGCAGCTTCCCCGCTGGGACAGGGAGCTCCTACGAGCAGTACTTC; CDR3aa: CASSFPAGTGSSYEQYF
abundance: few; d_gene: TRBD2; j_gene: TRBJ2-4; v_gene: TRBV5-1; CDR3nt: TGCGCCAGCGGGGCGGGAGGAAGTCAAAACATTCAGTACTTC; CDR3aa: CASGAGGSQNIQYF
abundance: few; d_gene: NA; j_gene: TRBJ2-3; v_gene: TRBV5-4; CDR3nt: TGTGCCAGCAGCTTGTCTATCACGCCTAAGGCAGATACGCAGTATTTT; CDR3aa: CASSLSITPKADTQYF
abundance: few; d_gene: TRBD2; j_gene: TRBJ2-7; v_gene: TRBV5-1; CDR3nt: TGCGCCAGCAGCGCCGGGACTAGCGGGGCTTACGAGCAGTACTTC; CDR3aa: CASSAGTSGAYEQYF
abundance: many; d_gene: NA; j_gene: TRBJ1-5; v_gene: TRBV5-6; CDR3nt: TGTGCCAGCAGCTTATTCGGTTCCACAATTCAGCCCCAGCATTTT; CDR3aa: CASSLFGSTIQPQHF
abundance: few; d_gene: NA; j_gene: TRBJ1-1; v_gene: TRBV6-5; CDR3nt: TGTGCCAGCAGTTACAGACAGGCTGGCCAAACTGAAGCTTTCTTT; CDR3aa: CASSYRQAGQTEAFF
abundance: many; d_gene: NA; j_gene: TRBJ1-5; v_gene: TRBV20-1; CDR3nt: TGCAGTGCGAAAAAGGGACACGCAAATCAGCCCCAGCATTTT; CDR3aa: CSAKKGHANQPQHF
abundance: NA; d_gene: NA; j_gene: TRBJ1-5; v_gene: TRBV20-1; CDR3nt: TGCAGTGCTACCCAGGGAAATAGCAATCAGCCCCAGCATTTT; CDR3aa: CSATQGNSNQPQHF
abundance: NA; d_gene: TRBD1; j_gene: TRBJ2-2; v_gene: TRBV15; CDR3nt: TGTGCCACCAGCAGCGACAGGGGGGTATACACCGGGGAGCTGTTTTTT; CDR3aa: CATSSDRGVYTGELFF
abundance: NA; d_gene: NA; j_gene: TRBJ1-3; v_gene: TRBV5-1; CDR3nt: TGCGCCAGCAGCTTGGGGGGCACAGATACTGGAAACACCATATATTTT; CDR3aa: CASSLGGTDTGNTIYF
abundance: NA; d_gene: TRBD2; j_gene: TRBJ2-7; v_gene: TRBV27; CDR3nt: TGTGCCAGCAGTACCCCTAGCGGGCTCCGGTGGAACGAGCAGTACTTC; CDR3aa: CASSTPSGLRWNEQYF
abundance: NA; d_gene: TRBD1; j_gene: TRBJ1-5; v_gene: TRBV7-2; CDR3nt: TGTGCCAGCAGCCTGGACAGGGGCCGGCATCAGCCCCAGCATTTT; CDR3aa: CASSLDRGRHQPQHF
abundance: few; d_gene: TRBD1; j_gene: TRBJ2-6; v_gene: TRBV19; CDR3nt: TGTGCCAGTAGTATAGAGGGACAGGTGTTATACTCTGGGGCCAACGTCCTGACTTTC; CDR3aa: CASSIEGQVLYSGANVLTF
abundance: NA; d_gene: NA; j_gene: TRBJ2-3; v_gene: TRBV7-7; CDR3nt: TGTGCCAGCGGCCACGGGGGCTCAGATACGCAGTATTTT; CDR3aa: CASGHGGSDTQYF
abundance: NA; d_gene: TRBD2; j_gene: TRBJ2-3; v_gene: TRBV12-3/TRBV12-4; CDR3nt: TGTGCCAGCAGCGCCGGGGGGGGTCGAGGGTTCACAGATACGCAGTATTTT; CDR3aa: CASSAGGGRGFTDTQYF
abundance: few; d_gene: TRBD2; j_gene: TRBJ2-7; v_gene: TRBV12-3/TRBV12-4; CDR3nt: TGTGCCAGCACCCGGAGTAGCGGGGCCGGGGAGCAGTACTTC; CDR3aa: CASTRSSGAGEQYF
abundance: few; d_gene: NA; j_gene: TRBJ2-2; v_gene: TRBV5-6; CDR3nt: TGTGCCAGCATGTCCAAGAGCACCGGGGAGCTGTTTTTT; CDR3aa: CASMSKSTGELFF
abundance: many; d_gene: TRBD2; j_gene: TRBJ2-3; v_gene: TRBV5-1; CDR3nt: TGTGCCAGTTCCTCGGGACTAAGCACAGATACGCAGTATTTT; CDR3aa: CASSSGLSTDTQYF
abundance: NA; d_gene: NA; j_gene: TRBJ2-7; v_gene: TRBV2; CDR3nt: TGTGCCAGCAGTGTACAACAGACACCCTACGAGCAGTACTTC; CDR3aa: CASSVQQTPYEQYF
abundance: NA; d_gene: NA; j_gene: TRBJ2-5; v_gene: TRBV6-7; CDR3nt: TGTGCCAGCAGTTACTCTACCCTGGGAGGAGAGACCCAGTACTTC; CDR3aa: CASSYSTLGGETQYF
abundance: NA; d_gene: NA; j_gene: TRBJ2-5; v_gene: TRBV20-1; CDR3nt: TGCAGTGCTAGGGTCGGGGGCCCGGGAGAGACCCAGTACTTC; CDR3aa: CSARVGGPGETQYF
abundance: many; d_gene: NA; j_gene: TRBJ1-5; v_gene: TRBV18; CDR3nt: TGTGCCAGCTCAGCGGGGTTTGGCAATCAGCCCCAGCATTTT; CDR3aa: CASSAGFGNQPQHF
abundance: once; d_gene: NA; j_gene: TRBJ1-6; v_gene: TRBV4-1; CDR3nt: TGCGCCAGCAGCCCCACGGGGAGCGCTTCACCCCTCCACTTT; CDR3aa: CASSPTGSASPLHF
abundance: NA; d_gene: TRBD2; j_gene: TRBJ2-2; v_gene: TRBV10-3; CDR3nt: TGTGCCATCATTGAGGTAGCGGGAGGCAACACCGGGGAGCTGTTTTTT; CDR3aa: CAIIEVAGGNTGELFF